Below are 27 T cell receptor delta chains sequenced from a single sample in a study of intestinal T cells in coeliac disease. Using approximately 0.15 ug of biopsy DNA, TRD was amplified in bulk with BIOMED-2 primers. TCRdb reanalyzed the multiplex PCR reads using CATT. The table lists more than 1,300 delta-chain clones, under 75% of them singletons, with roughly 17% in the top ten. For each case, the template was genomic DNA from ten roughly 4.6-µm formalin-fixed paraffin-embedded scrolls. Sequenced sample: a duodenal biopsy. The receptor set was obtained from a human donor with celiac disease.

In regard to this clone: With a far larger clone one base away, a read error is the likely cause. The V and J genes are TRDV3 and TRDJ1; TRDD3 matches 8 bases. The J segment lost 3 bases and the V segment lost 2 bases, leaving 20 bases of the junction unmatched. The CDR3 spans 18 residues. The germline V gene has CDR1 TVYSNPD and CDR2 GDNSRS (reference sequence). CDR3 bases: TGTGCCTTTCCCGGGGATACTGGTCGCTTCTACGACGCCGATAAACTCATCTTT. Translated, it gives CAFPGDTGRFYDADKLIF.

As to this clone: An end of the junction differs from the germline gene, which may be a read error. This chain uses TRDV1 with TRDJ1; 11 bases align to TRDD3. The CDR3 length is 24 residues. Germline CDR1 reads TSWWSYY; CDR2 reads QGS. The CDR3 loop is CAFGEGPFLRGVYWGINFEWGPIF. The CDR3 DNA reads TGTGCTTTTGGGGAAGGGCCCTTCCTACGGGGGGTGTACTGGGGGATAAATTTTGAATGGGGCCCCATCTTT.

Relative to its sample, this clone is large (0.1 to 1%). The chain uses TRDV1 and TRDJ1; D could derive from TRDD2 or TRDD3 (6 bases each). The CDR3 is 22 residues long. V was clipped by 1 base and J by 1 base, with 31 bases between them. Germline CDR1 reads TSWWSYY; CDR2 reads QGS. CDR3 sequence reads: CALGEPATHPSYFWGLTDKLIF. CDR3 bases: TGTGCTCTTGGGGAACCCGCCACCCACCCGTCCTACTTCTGGGGACTCACCGATAAACTCATCTTT.

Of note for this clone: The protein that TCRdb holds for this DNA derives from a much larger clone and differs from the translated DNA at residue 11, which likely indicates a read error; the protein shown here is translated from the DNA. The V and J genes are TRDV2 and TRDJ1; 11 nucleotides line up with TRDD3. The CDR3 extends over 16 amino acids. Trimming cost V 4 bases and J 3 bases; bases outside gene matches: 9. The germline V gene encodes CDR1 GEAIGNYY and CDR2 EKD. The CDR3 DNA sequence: TGTGCCTGTGAGCCTCTGGGGGATACAGCCCCCGATAAACTCATCTTT. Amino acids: CACEPLGDTAPDKLIF.

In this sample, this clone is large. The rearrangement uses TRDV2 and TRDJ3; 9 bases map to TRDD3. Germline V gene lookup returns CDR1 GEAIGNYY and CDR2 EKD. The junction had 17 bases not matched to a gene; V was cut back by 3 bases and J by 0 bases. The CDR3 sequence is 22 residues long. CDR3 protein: CACDRTWGILRMGSWDTRQMFF. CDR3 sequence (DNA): TGTGCCTGTGACCGGACCTGGGGGATCTTAAGGATGGGCTCCTGGGACACCCGACAGATGTTTTTC.

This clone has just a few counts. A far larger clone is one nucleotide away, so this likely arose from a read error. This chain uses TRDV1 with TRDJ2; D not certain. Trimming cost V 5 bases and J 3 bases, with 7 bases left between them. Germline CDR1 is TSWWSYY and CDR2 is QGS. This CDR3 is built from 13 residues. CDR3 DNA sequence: TGTGCTCTTGGGATTTCTCTGACAGCACAACTCTTCTTT. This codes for CALGISLTAQLFF.

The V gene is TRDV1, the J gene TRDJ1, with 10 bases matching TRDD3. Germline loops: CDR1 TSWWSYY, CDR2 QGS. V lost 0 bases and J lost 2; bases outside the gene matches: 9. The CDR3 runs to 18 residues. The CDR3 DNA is TGTGCTCTTGGGGAACTCTTGGTACTGGGGGATTTAACCGATAAACTCATCTTT. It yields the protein CALGELLVLGDLTDKLIF.

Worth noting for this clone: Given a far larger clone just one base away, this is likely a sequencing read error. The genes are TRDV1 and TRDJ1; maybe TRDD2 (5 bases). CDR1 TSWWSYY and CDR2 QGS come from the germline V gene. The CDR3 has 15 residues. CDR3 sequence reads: CALGEGLPYTDNLIF. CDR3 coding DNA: TGTGCTCTTGGGGAAGGGCTTCCGTACACCGATAACCTCATCTTT.

The DNA of the CDR3 is TGTGCCTGTGACCGACATACTGGGGGATACAAATTAACCGATAAACTCATCTTT. Translating it yields CACDRHTGGYKLTDKLIF. The gene calls are TRDV2 and TRDJ1, with 12 positions matching TRDD3. The V gene end was trimmed by 3 bases and the J gene end by 2 bases; junction bases not matched to a gene: 12. The CDR3 sequence is 18 residues long. CDR1 and CDR2 from the germline V gene are GEAIGNYY and EKD.

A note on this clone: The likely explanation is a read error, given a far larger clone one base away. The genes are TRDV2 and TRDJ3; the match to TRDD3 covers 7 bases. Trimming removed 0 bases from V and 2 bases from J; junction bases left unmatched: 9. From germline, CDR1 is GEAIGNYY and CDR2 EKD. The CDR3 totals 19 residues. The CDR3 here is CACDTVGGSGPWDTRQMFF. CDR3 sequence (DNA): TGTGCCTGTGACACCGTGGGGGGATCCGGCCCCTGGGACACCCGACAGATGTTTTTC.

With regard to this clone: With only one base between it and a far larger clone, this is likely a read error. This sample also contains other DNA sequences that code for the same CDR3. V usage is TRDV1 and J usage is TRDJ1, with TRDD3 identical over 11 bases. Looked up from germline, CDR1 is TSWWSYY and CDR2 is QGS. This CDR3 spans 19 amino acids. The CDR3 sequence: CALGNYNWGISGYTDKLIF. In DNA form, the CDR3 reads TGCGCTCTTGGGAACTACAACTGGGGGATATCAGGGTACACCGATAAACTCATCTTT.

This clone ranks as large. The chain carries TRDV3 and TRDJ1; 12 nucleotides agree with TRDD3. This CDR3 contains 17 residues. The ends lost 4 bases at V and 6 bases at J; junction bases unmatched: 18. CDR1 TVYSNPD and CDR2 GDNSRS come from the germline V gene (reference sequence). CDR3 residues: CASYRPFLWGIRNKLIF. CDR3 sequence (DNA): TGTGCCTCCTACCGGCCCTTCCTCTGGGGGATACGTAATAAACTCATCTTT.

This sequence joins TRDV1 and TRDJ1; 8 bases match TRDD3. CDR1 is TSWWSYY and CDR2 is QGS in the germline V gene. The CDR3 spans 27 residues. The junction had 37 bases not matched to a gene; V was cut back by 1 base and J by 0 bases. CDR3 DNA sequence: TGTGCTCTTGGGGAACCCCCTGGCCTTCCGATTTACTGGGGGGATAAAGGGGGTAGGGGGTACACCGATAAACTCATCTTT. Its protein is CALGEPPGLPIYWGDKGGRGYTDKLIF.

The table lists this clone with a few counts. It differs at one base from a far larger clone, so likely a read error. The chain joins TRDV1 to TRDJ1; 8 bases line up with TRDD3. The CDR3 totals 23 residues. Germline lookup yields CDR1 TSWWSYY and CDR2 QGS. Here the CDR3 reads CAPGELFLTPWRDTHTYTDKLIF. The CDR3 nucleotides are TGTGCTCCTGGGGAACTATTCCTAACCCCTTGGAGGGATACGCACACCTACACCGATAAACTCATCTTT.

The CDR3 DNA sequence: TGTGCCTGTGACACCGAAGGCGGGGGAAGCTCCTGGGACACCCGACAGATGTTTTTC. Its protein product is CACDTEGGGSSWDTRQMFF. V and J are TRDV2 and TRDJ3; the D gene is possibly TRDD3 (6 bases). The CDR3 has 19 residues. Germline lookup yields CDR1 GEAIGNYY and CDR2 EKD. V was pared by 0 bases and J by 0 bases, with 14 bases between.

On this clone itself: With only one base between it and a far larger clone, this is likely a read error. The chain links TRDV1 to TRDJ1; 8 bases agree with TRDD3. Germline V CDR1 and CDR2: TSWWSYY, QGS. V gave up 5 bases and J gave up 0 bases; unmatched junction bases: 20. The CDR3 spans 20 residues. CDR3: CALGNKYLRLWDTNTDKLIF. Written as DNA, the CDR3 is TGTGCTCTTGGGAACAAATACCTACGTCTATGGGATACGAACACCGATAAACTCATCTTT.

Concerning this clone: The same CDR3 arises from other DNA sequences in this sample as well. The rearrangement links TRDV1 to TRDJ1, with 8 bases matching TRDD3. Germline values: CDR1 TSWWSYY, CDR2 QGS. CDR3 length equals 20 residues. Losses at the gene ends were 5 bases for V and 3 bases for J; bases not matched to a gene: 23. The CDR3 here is CALGRGPRSRTGGRADKLIF. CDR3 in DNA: TGTGCTCTTGGGAGAGGCCCCCGGAGCCGTACTGGGGGCCGAGCCGATAAACTCATCTTT.

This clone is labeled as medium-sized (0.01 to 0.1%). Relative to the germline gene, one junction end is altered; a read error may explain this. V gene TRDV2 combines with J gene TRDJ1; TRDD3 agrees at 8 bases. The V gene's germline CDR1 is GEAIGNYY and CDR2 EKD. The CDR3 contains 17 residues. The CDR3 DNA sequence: TGTGCCTATGACCACCGGTTGTACTGGGGGGGCACCGATAAACTCATCTTT. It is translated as CAYDHRLYWGGTDKLIF.

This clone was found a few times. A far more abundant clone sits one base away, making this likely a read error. The CDR3 DNA follows: TGTGCTCTTGGGGAACTAGCCTTCGACGCTGGGGGATACTTGGGCACCGATAAACTCATCTTT. Translated: CALGELAFDAGGYLGTDKLIF. This chain uses TRDV1 with TRDJ1, with TRDD3 matching 11 bases. Germline-derived CDR1 and CDR2 are TSWWSYY and QGS. The CDR3 runs to 21 residues. The trim removed 0 bases at V and 1 base at J, leaving 16 bases unmatched.

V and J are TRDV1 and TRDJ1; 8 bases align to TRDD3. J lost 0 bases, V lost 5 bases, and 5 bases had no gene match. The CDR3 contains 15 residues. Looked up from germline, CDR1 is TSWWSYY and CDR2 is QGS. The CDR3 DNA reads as TGTGCTCTTGGGAAACCACTGGGGGACACCGATAAACTCATCTTT. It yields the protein CALGKPLGDTDKLIF.

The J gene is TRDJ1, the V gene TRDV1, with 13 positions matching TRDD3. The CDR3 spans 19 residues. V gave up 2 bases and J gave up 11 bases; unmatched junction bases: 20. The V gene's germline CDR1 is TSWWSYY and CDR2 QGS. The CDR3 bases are TGTGCTCTTGGGGAAACCTTACCTTCCTACTGGGGGATACGATTACAGCTCATCTTT. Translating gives CALGETLPSYWGIRLQLIF.

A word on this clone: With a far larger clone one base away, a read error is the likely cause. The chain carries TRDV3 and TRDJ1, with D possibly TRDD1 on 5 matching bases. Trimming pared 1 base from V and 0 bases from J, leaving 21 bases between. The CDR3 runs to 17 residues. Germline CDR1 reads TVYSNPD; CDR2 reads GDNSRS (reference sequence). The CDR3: CAFTQIYPKANTDKLIF. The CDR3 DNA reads TGTGCCTTTACACAAATATACCCCAAAGCCAACACCGATAAACTCATCTTT.

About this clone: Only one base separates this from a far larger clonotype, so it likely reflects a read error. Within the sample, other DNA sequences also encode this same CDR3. The CDR3 protein is CACDTLAGGSSWDTRQMFF. CDR3 nucleotides: TGTGCCTGTGACACCTTGGCCGGGGGAAGCTCCTGGGACACCCGACAGATGTTTTTC. This chain links TRDV2 with TRDJ3; D possibly corresponds to TRDD3 (6 bases). The CDR3 has 19 amino acids. Germline V CDR1 and CDR2: GEAIGNYY, EKD. Between the trimmed V and J ends, which lost 0 bases and 0 bases, there was a span of 14 bases.

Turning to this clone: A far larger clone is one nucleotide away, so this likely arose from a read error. The CDR3 loop is CALGFRLPSGGYVVEYPLLGSVELIF. The DNA for the CDR3 is TGTGCTCTTGGGTTTCGCCTACCCAGTGGGGGATACGTAGTAGAGTATCCCCTATTGGGTTCGGTAGAGCTCATCTTT. This chain connects TRDV1 to TRDJ1, with TRDD3 matching over 11 bases. V dropped 5 bases and J dropped 11; count of bases not matched to a gene: 46. Germline V gene lookup returns CDR1 TSWWSYY and CDR2 QGS. The CDR3 loop spans 26 amino acids.

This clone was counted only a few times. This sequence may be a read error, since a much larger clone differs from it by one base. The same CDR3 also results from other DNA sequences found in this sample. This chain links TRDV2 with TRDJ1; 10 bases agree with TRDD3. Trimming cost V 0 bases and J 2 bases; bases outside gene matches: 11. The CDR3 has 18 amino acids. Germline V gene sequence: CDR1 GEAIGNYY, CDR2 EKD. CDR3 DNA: TGTGCCTGTGACACCGTTGGCGGGGGATACGCGGTGACCGATAAACTCATCTTT. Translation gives CACDTVGGGYAVTDKLIF.

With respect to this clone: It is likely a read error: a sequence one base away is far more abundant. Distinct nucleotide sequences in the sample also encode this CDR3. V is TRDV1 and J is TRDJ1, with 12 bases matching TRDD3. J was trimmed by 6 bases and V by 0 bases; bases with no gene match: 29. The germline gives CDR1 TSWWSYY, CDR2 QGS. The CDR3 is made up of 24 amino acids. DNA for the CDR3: TGTGCTCTTGGGGAACTCTTGGTAGGTTCCTACCTAGTACTGGGGGATACAGGGGACTATAAACTCATCTTT. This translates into CALGELLVGSYLVLGDTGDYKLIF.

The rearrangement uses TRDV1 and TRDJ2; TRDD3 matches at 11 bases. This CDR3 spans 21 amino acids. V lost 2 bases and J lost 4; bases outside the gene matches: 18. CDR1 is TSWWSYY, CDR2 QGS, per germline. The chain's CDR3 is CALGEFLDRFWGILETAQLFF. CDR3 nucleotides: TGTGCTCTTGGGGAATTCCTAGACCGTTTCTGGGGGATACTGGAGACAGCACAACTCTTCTTT.